This TCR beta chain was sequenced in a study of regulatory T cells in long-lasting Graves disease. This clonotype came up many times. Stated time point: newly diagnosed GD, antithyroid drugs for less than 3 months. PBMCs provided the RNA from which the TCR library was made. CDR3 regions were amplified by Arm-PCR using iRepertoire HTBI primers to build TCR beta libraries. A single record per CDR3 protein comes from TCRdb applying MiXCR to the multiplex PCR reads. The profile shows 510,000 or so distinct CDR3 sequences, around 12% of them singletons. This CDR3 is built from 14 residues. V lost 0 bases and J 5 bases, leaving 12 bases between the germline ends. Per the germline V gene, CDR1 is SGHRS and CDR2 is YFSETQ. Separately, the same data were catalogued under a study of T cells in Graves' hyperthyroidism and ophthalmopathy.

V is TRBV5-1 and J is TRBJ2-7, with a weak D call TRBD2 (6 bases). The source was peripheral blood mononuclear cells (PBMCs), collected at new diagnosis, from a patient treated with antithyroid drugs. The TCR comes from a woman aged 25 to 39 with Graves disease. The CDR3 DNA reads as TGCGCCAGCAGCTTGGTGGCGGGGATCAACGAGCAGTACTTC. This sequence encodes CASSLVAGINEQYF. Full variable domain (rest looked up from reference TRBV5-1 and TRBJ2-7): KAGVTQTPRYLIKTRGQQVTLSCSPISGHRSVSWYQQTPGQGLQFLFEYFSETQRNKGNFPGRFSGRQFSNSRSEMNVSTLELGDSALYLCASSLVAGINEQYFGPGTRLTVT.